These T cell receptor beta chains were read from a single sample in a study of molecular identifiers for immune sequencing clone quantification. TCRdb recomputed calls from the PCR reads with MiXCR, one row per CDR3 protein. The sample has more than 450,000 distinct CDR3 sequences, around 23% seen once. The sample comprised naive CD8+ T cells from blood, with Jurkat cell RNA spiked in. These receptors were taken from a human donor in good health. Some libraries in this study had Jurkat cell RNA spiked in. CDR3s include the opening cysteine and the closing phenylalanine or tryptophan. A D gene is named only where the DNA matches it firmly. Rows give clone size only sometimes, using once, few, many, or a class for an expanded clone.

J gene: TRBJ2-5
V gene: TRBV7-2
D gene: TRBD1
clone size: NA
CDR3 DNA: TGTGCCGGCAGCTTAGATGGGACAGGGCTACGAGAGACCCAGTACTTC
CDR3 protein: CAGSLDGTGLRETQYF

J gene: TRBJ2-7
V gene: TRBV28
D gene: NA
clone size: many
CDR3 DNA: TGTGCCAGCACCACGGGCCGGACCTACGAGCAGTACTTC
CDR3 protein: CASTTGRTYEQYF

J gene: TRBJ2-5
V gene: TRBV20-1
D gene: TRBD2
clone size: NA
CDR3 DNA: TGCAGTGCTAGATGGGAGCGGGGCCAACATGGGGAGACCCAGTACTTC
CDR3 protein: CSARWERGQHGETQYF

J gene: TRBJ2-4
V gene: TRBV7-8
D gene: NA
clone size: many
CDR3 DNA: TGTGCCAGCAGCTTAGCTAGCCCCCCCTCCAAAAACATTCAGTACTTC
CDR3 protein: CASSLASPPSKNIQYF

J gene: TRBJ2-7
V gene: TRBV27
D gene: NA
clone size: few
CDR3 DNA: TGTGCCAGCAGTCCTCTTGGGCCCGGGCGTCAACACTCCTACGAGCAGTACTTC
CDR3 protein: CASSPLGPGRQHSYEQYF

J gene: TRBJ2-2
V gene: TRBV6-5
D gene: NA
clone size: few
CDR3 DNA: TGTGCCAGCAGTTTACTCATGGGGGGCCGAAACACCGGGGAGCTGTTTTTT
CDR3 protein: CASSLLMGGRNTGELFF

J gene: TRBJ2-3
V gene: TRBV7-2
D gene: NA
clone size: many
CDR3 DNA: TGTGCCAGCAGCTTAGTGGCAGGGGCGCACACAGATACGCAGTATTTT
CDR3 protein: CASSLVAGAHTDTQYF

J gene: TRBJ2-2
V gene: TRBV12-3/TRBV12-4
D gene: NA
clone size: many
CDR3 DNA: TGTGCCAGCAGTTCCCCCCAGCGGGCGAACACCGGGGAGCTGTTTTTT
CDR3 protein: CASSSPQRANTGELFF

J gene: TRBJ2-1
V gene: TRBV7-9
D gene: NA
clone size: NA
CDR3 DNA: TGTGCCAGCAGCATCAGAGATCCCCAGTCGGATGAGCAGTTCTTC
CDR3 protein: CASSIRDPQSDEQFF

J gene: TRBJ2-1
V gene: TRBV30
D gene: NA
clone size: NA
CDR3 DNA: TGTGCCTGGAGTGTAGCTAGCAATGAGCAGTTCTTC
CDR3 protein: CAWSVASNEQFF

J gene: TRBJ2-7
V gene: TRBV5-6
D gene: TRBD2
clone size: NA
CDR3 DNA: TGTGTCAGCAGCGCGACTAGCGGCATCTACGAGCAGTACTTC
CDR3 protein: CVSSATSGIYEQYF

J gene: TRBJ1-1
V gene: TRBV28
D gene: NA
clone size: many
CDR3 DNA: TGTGCCAGCAGTTATCGTGGAGTGGGCACTGAAGCTTTCTTT
CDR3 protein: CASSYRGVGTEAFF

J gene: TRBJ2-2
V gene: TRBV4-2
D gene: NA
clone size: NA
CDR3 DNA: TGTGCCAGCAGCCAAATAGGGGGGCGTTTGAACACCGGGGAGCTGTTTTTT
CDR3 protein: CASSQIGGRLNTGELFF

J gene: TRBJ2-7
V gene: TRBV20-1
D gene: TRBD2
clone size: NA
CDR3 DNA: TGCAGTGCTAGAGTTAGCGGGAGGGCCTACGAGCAGTACTTC
CDR3 protein: CSARVSGRAYEQYF

J gene: TRBJ2-3
V gene: TRBV20-1
D gene: TRBD2
clone size: many
CDR3 DNA: TGCAGTGCTAGAGCTCCAGCGGGACTAGCGAGCACAGATACGCAGTATTTT
CDR3 protein: CSARAPAGLASTDTQYF

J gene: TRBJ2-3
V gene: TRBV9
D gene: NA
clone size: many
CDR3 DNA: TGTGCCAGCGGTCGATCGGGAGGCACAGATACGCAGTATTTT
CDR3 protein: CASGRSGGTDTQYF

J gene: TRBJ2-5
V gene: TRBV18
D gene: NA
clone size: few
CDR3 DNA: TGTGCCAGCTCACGAGGACGCAGGCTCAACCAAGAGACCCAGTACTTC
CDR3 protein: CASSRGRRLNQETQYF

J gene: TRBJ2-3
V gene: TRBV14
D gene: TRBD2
clone size: many
CDR3 DNA: TGTGCCAGCAGCCAGAAGACGGGAGGGACAGATACGCAGTATTTT
CDR3 protein: CASSQKTGGTDTQYF

J gene: TRBJ1-1
V gene: TRBV30
D gene: NA
clone size: NA
CDR3 DNA: TGTGCCTGGGGCGGGACACTCGAAGCTTTCTTT
CDR3 protein: CAWGGTLEAFF

J gene: TRBJ2-7
V gene: TRBV7-9
D gene: NA
clone size: few
CDR3 DNA: TGTGCCAGCAGCCACTATAACGAGGACGAGCAGTACTTC
CDR3 protein: CASSHYNEDEQYF

J gene: TRBJ2-2
V gene: TRBV7-9
D gene: TRBD2
clone size: many
CDR3 DNA: TGTGCCAGCAGCGACCCCTTGGGACTAGCGGGAAGGAACACCGGGGAGCTGTTTTTT
CDR3 protein: CASSDPLGLAGRNTGELFF

J gene: TRBJ1-5
V gene: TRBV5-6
D gene: NA
clone size: once
CDR3 DNA: TGTGCCGGCAGTTCCCCGGCAGGAGATACCTATCAGCCCCAGCATTTT
CDR3 protein: CAGSSPAGDTYQPQHF

J gene: TRBJ2-7
V gene: TRBV10-3
D gene: NA
clone size: NA
CDR3 DNA: TGTGCCATCAACGACCCTACCGAAACCCCAACCTACGAGCAGTACTTC
CDR3 protein: CAINDPTETPTYEQYF

J gene: TRBJ2-3
V gene: TRBV6-5
D gene: NA
clone size: NA
CDR3 DNA: TGTGCCAGCAGGCATCTACTTAGGGGGGCCTTCGCAGATACGCAGTATTTT
CDR3 protein: CASRHLLRGAFADTQYF

J gene: TRBJ2-7
V gene: TRBV5-1
D gene: TRBD1
clone size: NA
CDR3 DNA: TGCGCCAGCAGCGCTGGACAGGGGGACGAGCAGTACTTC
CDR3 protein: CASSAGQGDEQYF

J gene: TRBJ2-7
V gene: TRBV11-2
D gene: TRBD2
clone size: few
CDR3 DNA: TGTGCCAGCAGCCCGAAGACTAGCGGGCGCTTATTTGGGCAGTACTTC
CDR3 protein: CASSPKTSGRLFGQYF

J gene: TRBJ2-3
V gene: TRBV24-1
D gene: NA
clone size: NA
CDR3 DNA: TGTGCCACCAGTGATTTCGATACGCAGTATTTT
CDR3 protein: CATSDFDTQYF

J gene: TRBJ2-1
V gene: TRBV3-1
D gene: NA
clone size: NA
CDR3 DNA: TGTGCCAGCAGCCAAGTGCGGCTAGTTCACAATGAGCAGTTCTTC
CDR3 protein: CASSQVRLVHNEQFF

J gene: TRBJ1-1
V gene: TRBV7-9
D gene: TRBD1
clone size: few
CDR3 DNA: TGTGCCAGCAGCTTAGCGCCGTATACAGGGGGGACTGAAGCTTTCTTT
CDR3 protein: CASSLAPYTGGTEAFF

J gene: TRBJ2-1
V gene: TRBV6-2/TRBV6-3
D gene: TRBD2
clone size: many
CDR3 DNA: TGTGCCAGCATCCTAGCGGGAGAGCAGTTCTTC
CDR3 protein: CASILAGEQFF

J gene: TRBJ2-3
V gene: TRBV12-3/TRBV12-4
D gene: TRBD1
clone size: many
CDR3 DNA: TGTGCCAGCAGCGACAGGGGGCCGGGCACAGATACGCAGTATTTT
CDR3 protein: CASSDRGPGTDTQYF

J gene: TRBJ2-7
V gene: TRBV11-1
D gene: TRBD1
clone size: NA
CDR3 DNA: TGTGCCAGCAGCTCCGACAGGGTTTCCTCCTACGAGCAGTACTTC
CDR3 protein: CASSSDRVSSYEQYF

J gene: TRBJ2-6
V gene: TRBV24-1
D gene: NA
clone size: many
CDR3 DNA: TGTGCCACCAGTGATGCCGGCTTTACTGGGTCAGGGGCCAACGTCCTGACTTTC
CDR3 protein: CATSDAGFTGSGANVLTF

J gene: TRBJ2-3
V gene: TRBV5-6
D gene: NA
clone size: many
CDR3 DNA: TGTGCCAGCAGCGTGAGGGAAGGCTACACAGATACGCAGTATTTT
CDR3 protein: CASSVREGYTDTQYF

J gene: TRBJ2-3
V gene: TRBV27
D gene: NA
clone size: few
CDR3 DNA: TGTGCCAGCAGAACTCCCGCCTTCTCAGATACGCAGTATTTT
CDR3 protein: CASRTPAFSDTQYF

J gene: TRBJ2-7
V gene: TRBV7-6
D gene: NA
clone size: NA
CDR3 DNA: TGTGCCAGCAGCGAGAAAGACATCTACTACGAGCAGTACTTC
CDR3 protein: CASSEKDIYYEQYF

J gene: TRBJ2-1
V gene: TRBV7-3
D gene: TRBD2
clone size: many
CDR3 DNA: TGTGCCAGCAGCCTGGGAGCGGGAGTGGGGAATGAGCAGTTCTTC
CDR3 protein: CASSLGAGVGNEQFF

J gene: TRBJ2-3
V gene: TRBV7-2
D gene: NA
clone size: many
CDR3 DNA: TGTGCCAGCAGCTTAGCGCCGACCCGGAGAGATGGCACAGATACGCAGTATTTT
CDR3 protein: CASSLAPTRRDGTDTQYF

J gene: TRBJ2-5
V gene: TRBV14
D gene: NA
clone size: NA
CDR3 DNA: TGTGCCAGCAGCCAACTTAGAAATGGGGAGACCCAGTACTTC
CDR3 protein: CASSQLRNGETQYF

J gene: TRBJ2-5
V gene: TRBV7-9
D gene: NA
clone size: few
CDR3 DNA: TGTGCCAGCAGCCTCGGATCCGGCAGAGAGACCCAGTACTTC
CDR3 protein: CASSLGSGRETQYF

J gene: TRBJ1-1
V gene: TRBV5-1
D gene: NA
clone size: NA
CDR3 DNA: TGCGCCAGCAGCTTGGAAGTTTTGGATGAAGCTTTCTTT
CDR3 protein: CASSLEVLDEAFF

J gene: TRBJ1-1
V gene: TRBV27
D gene: NA
clone size: NA
CDR3 DNA: TGTGCCAGCAGTTTGGGAGTGCTCACTGAAGCTTTCTTT
CDR3 protein: CASSLGVLTEAFF

J gene: TRBJ2-1
V gene: TRBV19
D gene: TRBD2
clone size: few
CDR3 DNA: TGTGCCAGTATAAGGGGGGCAGGGTTGGAGCGGGAGGCCTACAATGAGCAGTTCTTC
CDR3 protein: CASIRGAGLEREAYNEQFF

J gene: TRBJ1-5
V gene: TRBV6-5
D gene: NA
clone size: many
CDR3 DNA: TGTGCCAGCAGTTACGGGGGGAATCAGCCCCAGCATTTT
CDR3 protein: CASSYGGNQPQHF

J gene: TRBJ2-7
V gene: TRBV12-3/TRBV12-4
D gene: NA
clone size: many
CDR3 DNA: TGTGCCAGCAGGGCGTCCGGAGTCTACGAGCAGTACTTC
CDR3 protein: CASRASGVYEQYF

J gene: TRBJ2-3
V gene: TRBV30
D gene: NA
clone size: NA
CDR3 DNA: TGTGCCTGGAGTGTACTGGGATGGGCAGATACGCAGTATTTT
CDR3 protein: CAWSVLGWADTQYF

J gene: TRBJ1-1
V gene: TRBV5-1
D gene: NA
clone size: many
CDR3 DNA: TGCGCCAGCAGCATTGGCTGGGGGGGCCGGAACACTGAAGCTTTCTTT
CDR3 protein: CASSIGWGGRNTEAFF

J gene: TRBJ1-6
V gene: TRBV7-9
D gene: NA
clone size: many
CDR3 DNA: TGTGCCAGCAGCCCAGGTGTTTCACCCCTCCACTTT
CDR3 protein: CASSPGVSPLHF

J gene: TRBJ1-6
V gene: TRBV20-1
D gene: NA
clone size: many
CDR3 DNA: TGCAGTGCGCCGGGTTCACATAATTCACCCCTCCACTTT
CDR3 protein: CSAPGSHNSPLHF

J gene: TRBJ1-2
V gene: TRBV30
D gene: TRBD1
clone size: few
CDR3 DNA: TGTGCCTGGAGGGCCGGGACAGGGGGCAACTATGGCTACACCTTC
CDR3 protein: CAWRAGTGGNYGYTF

J gene: TRBJ2-3
V gene: TRBV7-9
D gene: TRBD2
clone size: many
CDR3 DNA: TGTGCCAGCAGCTTTCTAGCGGGGGGCACAGATACGCAGTATTTT
CDR3 protein: CASSFLAGGTDTQYF

J gene: TRBJ2-3
V gene: TRBV10-2
D gene: NA
clone size: many
CDR3 DNA: TGCGCCAGCAGTGAGTCGGGCGGAATCACAGATACGCAGTATTTT
CDR3 protein: CASSESGGITDTQYF

J gene: TRBJ2-5
V gene: TRBV20-1
D gene: TRBD1
clone size: NA
CDR3 DNA: TGCAGTGCTAGAGATCTTGGACAGGGGATGGGCCAGTACTTC
CDR3 protein: CSARDLGQGMGQYF

J gene: TRBJ1-1
V gene: TRBV30
D gene: NA
clone size: few
CDR3 DNA: TGTGCCTGGAGTGTACTTCTCGCAACTGAAGCTTTCTTT
CDR3 protein: CAWSVLLATEAFF